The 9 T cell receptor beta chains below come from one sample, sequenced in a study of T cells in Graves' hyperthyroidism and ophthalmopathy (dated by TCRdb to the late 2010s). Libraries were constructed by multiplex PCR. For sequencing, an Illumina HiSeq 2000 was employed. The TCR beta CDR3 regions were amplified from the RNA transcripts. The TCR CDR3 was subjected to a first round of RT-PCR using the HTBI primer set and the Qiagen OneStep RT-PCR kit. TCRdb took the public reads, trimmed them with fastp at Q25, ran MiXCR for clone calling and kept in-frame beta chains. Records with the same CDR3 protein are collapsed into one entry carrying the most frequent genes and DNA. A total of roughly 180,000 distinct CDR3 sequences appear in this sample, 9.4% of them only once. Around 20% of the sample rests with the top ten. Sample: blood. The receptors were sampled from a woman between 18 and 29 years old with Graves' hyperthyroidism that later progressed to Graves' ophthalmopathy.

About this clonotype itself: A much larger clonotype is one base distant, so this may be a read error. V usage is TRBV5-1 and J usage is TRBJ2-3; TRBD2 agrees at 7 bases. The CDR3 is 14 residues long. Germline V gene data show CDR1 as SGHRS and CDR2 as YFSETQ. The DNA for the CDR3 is TGCACCAGCAGCTCGGGACTACGGGCAGATACGCAGTATTTT. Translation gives CTSSSGLRADTQYF.

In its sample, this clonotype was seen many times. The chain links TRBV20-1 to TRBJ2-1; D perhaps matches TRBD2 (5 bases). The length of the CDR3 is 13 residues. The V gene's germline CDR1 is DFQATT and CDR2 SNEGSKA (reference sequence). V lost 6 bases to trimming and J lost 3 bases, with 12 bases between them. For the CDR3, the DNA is TGCAGTGCCCTCGAAGGGAGCTACAATGAGCAGTTCTTC. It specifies CSALEGSYNEQFF.

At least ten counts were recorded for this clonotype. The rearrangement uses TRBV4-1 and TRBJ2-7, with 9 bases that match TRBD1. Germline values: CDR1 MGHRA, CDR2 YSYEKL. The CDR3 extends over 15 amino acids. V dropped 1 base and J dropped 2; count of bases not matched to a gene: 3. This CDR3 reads CASSQVGTGTYEQYF. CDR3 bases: TGCGCCAGCAGCCAAGTAGGGACAGGGACCTACGAGCAGTACTTC.

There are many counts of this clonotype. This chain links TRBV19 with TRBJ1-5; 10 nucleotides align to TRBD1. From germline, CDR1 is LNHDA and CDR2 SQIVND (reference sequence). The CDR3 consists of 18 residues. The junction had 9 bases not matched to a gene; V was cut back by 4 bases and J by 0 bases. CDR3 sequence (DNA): TGTGCCAGTAGTACCGGGACAGGGGATATTTATAGCAATCAGCCCCAGCATTTT. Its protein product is CASSTGTGDIYSNQPQHF.

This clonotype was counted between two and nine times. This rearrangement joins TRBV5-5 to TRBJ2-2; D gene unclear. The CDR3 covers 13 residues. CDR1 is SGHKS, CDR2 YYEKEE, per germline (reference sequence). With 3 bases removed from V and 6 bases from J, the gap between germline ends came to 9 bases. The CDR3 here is CASSSRHPGELFF. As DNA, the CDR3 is TGTGCCAGCAGCTCTCGACATCCCGGGGAGCTGTTTTTT.

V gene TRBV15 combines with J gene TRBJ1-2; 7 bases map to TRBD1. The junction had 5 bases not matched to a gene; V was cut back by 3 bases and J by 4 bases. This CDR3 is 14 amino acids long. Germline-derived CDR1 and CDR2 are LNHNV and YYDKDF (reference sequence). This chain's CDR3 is CATSRGDRSYGYTF. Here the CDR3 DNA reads TGTGCCACCAGCAGGGGGGACAGAAGCTATGGCTACACCTTC. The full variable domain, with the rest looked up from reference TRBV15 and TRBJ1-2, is DAMVIQNPRYQVTQFGKPVTLSCSQTLNHNVMYWYQQKSSQAPKLLFHYYDKDFNNEADTPDNFQSRRPNTSFCFLDIRSPGLGDTAMYLCATSRGDRSYGYTFGSGTRLTVV.

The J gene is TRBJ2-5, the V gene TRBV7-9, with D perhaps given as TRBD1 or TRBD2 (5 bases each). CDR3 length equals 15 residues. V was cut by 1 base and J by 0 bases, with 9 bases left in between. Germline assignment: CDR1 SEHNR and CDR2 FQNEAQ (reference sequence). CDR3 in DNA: TGTGCCAGCAGCTTAGGGGACGGATACCAAGAGACCCAGTACTTC. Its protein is CASSLGDGYQETQYF.

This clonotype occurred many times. As DNA, the CDR3 is TGCAGTGCCGGGGACAGGGAGGCCGGGGAGCTGTTTTTT. It encodes CSAGDREAGELFF. The genes are TRBV20-1 and TRBJ2-2; 9 positions match TRBD1. V dropped 6 bases and J dropped 6; count of bases not matched to a gene: 5. Germline assignment: CDR1 DFQATT and CDR2 SNEGSKA (reference sequence). This CDR3 is built from 13 residues.

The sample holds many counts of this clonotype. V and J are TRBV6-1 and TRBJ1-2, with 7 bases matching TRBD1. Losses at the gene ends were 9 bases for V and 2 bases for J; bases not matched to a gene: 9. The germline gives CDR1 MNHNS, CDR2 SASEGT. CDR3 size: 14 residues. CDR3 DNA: TGTGCCAGTACCGACAGGGCTTACAACTATGGCTACACCTTC. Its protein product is CASTDRAYNYGYTF.